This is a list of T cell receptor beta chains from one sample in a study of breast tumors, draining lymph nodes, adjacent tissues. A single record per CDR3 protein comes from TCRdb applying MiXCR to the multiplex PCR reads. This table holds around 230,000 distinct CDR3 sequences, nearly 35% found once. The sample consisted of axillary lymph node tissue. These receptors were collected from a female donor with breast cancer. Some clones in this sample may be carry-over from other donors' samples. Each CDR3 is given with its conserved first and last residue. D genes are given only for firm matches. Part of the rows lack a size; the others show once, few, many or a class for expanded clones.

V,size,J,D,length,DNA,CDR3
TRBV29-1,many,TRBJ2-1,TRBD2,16,TGCAGCGTTGAAGGTCGGGCTAGCGGGAGTGGCAATGAGCAGTTCTTC,CSVEGRASGSGNEQFF
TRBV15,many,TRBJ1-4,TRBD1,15,TGTGCCACCAGCAGAGGGGGACAGGGGTCTGAAAAACTGTTTTTT,CATSRGGQGSEKLFF
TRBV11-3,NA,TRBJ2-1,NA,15,TGTGCCAGCAGCTTAGACGGGACTCACCGTAATGAGCAGTTCTTC,CASSLDGTHRNEQFF
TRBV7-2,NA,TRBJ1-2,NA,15,TGTGCCAGCAGCTCAAGGGTACAGGGCCCGGATGGCTACACCTTC,CASSSRVQGPDGYTF
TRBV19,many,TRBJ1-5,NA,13,TGTGCCAGTAGTGACATAGGCAATCAGCCCCAGCATTTT,CASSDIGNQPQHF
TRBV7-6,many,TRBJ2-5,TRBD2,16,TGTGCCAGCAGCTCCCTTGGGGGACTAAGCCAAGAGACCCAGTACTTC,CASSSLGGLSQETQYF
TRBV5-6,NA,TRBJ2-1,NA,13,TGTGCCAGCAGCGTTTACTGGGACAATGAGCAGTTCTTC,CASSVYWDNEQFF
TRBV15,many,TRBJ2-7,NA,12,TGTGCCACCAGCAGAGTCTCGGGCTCGCGGTACTTC,CATSRVSGSRYF
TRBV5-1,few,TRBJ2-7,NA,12,TGCGCCAGCAGCTTGGATTCCTACGAGCACTACTTC,CASSLDSYEHYF
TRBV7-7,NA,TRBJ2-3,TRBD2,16,TGTGCTAGCAGACATAAGACTAGCGGGGCATCAGATACGCAGTATTTT,CASRHKTSGASDTQYF
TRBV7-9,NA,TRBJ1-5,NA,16,TGTGCCAGCAGCGTGACAGCGCAAACCACCGGGGAGCCCCAGCATTTT,CASSVTAQTTGEPQHF
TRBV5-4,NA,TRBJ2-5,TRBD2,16,TGTGTCAGCAGCTTGGCTGGGGGGAGGGCCCAAGAGACCCAGTACTTC,CVSSLAGGRAQETQYF
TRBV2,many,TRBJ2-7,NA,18,TGTGCCAGCAGTGAAGCGCTTGGCAGACCGACAGGAAAATACGAGCAGTACTTC,CASSEALGRPTGKYEQYF
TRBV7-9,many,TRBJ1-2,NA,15,TGTGCCAGCAGCGAAACGCAGGGGAGTAACTATGGCTACACCTTC,CASSETQGSNYGYTF
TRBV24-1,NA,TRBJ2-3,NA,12,TGTGCCACCAGTGTTGAAGGGGGTACGCAGTATTTT,CATSVEGGTQYF
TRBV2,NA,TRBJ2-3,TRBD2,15,TGTGCCAGGGCTACAGAGAACACCGGGGGGGATACGCAGTATTTT,CARATENTGGDTQYF
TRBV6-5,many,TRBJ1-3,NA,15,TGTGCCAGCAGCCAGGGATTCTCGACTGGAAACACCATATATTTT,CASSQGFSTGNTIYF
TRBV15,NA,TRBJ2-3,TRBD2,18,TGTGCCACCAGCAGAGGGGTGACTAGCGGGGGGTTCACAGATACGCAGTATTTT,CATSRGVTSGGFTDTQYF
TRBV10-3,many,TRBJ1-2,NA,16,TGTGCCTCCTGGAGCGCAGGGGAGGTTGTGGGGCATGGCTACACCTTC,CASWSAGEVVGHGYTF
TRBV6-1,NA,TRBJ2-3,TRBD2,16,TGTGCCAGCAGTGCCCGGGGGACTAGCTTTTACAATGAGCAGTATTTT,CASSARGTSFYNEQYF
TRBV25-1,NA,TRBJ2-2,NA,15,TGTGCCAGCAGGGGGGGACGGCCTAACACCGGGGAGCTGTTTTTT,CASRGGRPNTGELFF
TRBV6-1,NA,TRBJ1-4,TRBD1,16,TGTGCCAGCAGTGAGCCCCCGGGACAGGGTAATGAAAAACTGTTTTTT,CASSEPPGQGNEKLFF
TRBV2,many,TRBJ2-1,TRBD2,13,TGTGCCATCCGGGAGGCCGGGTACAATGAGCAGTTCTTC,CAIREAGYNEQFF
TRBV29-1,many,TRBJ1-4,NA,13,TGCAGCGTTGCCTCGGGTTTCAATGAAAAACTGTTTTTT,CSVASGFNEKLFF
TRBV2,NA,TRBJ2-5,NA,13,TGTGCCAGCAGTGAAGCGGTCCAAGAGACCCAGTACTTC,CASSEAVQETQYF
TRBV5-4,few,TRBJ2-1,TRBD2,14,TGTGCCAGCAGCTCCTCTGGGACTAGCAGTGAGCAGTTCTTC,CASSSSGTSSEQFF
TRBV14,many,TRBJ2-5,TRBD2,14,TGTGCCAGCAGTTTGTGGAGCGGGACGGAGACCCAGTACTTC,CASSLWSGTETQYF
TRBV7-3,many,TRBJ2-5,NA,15,TGTGCCAGCAGCTTATATCCGGGGGCGGAAGAGACCCAGTACTTC,CASSLYPGAEETQYF
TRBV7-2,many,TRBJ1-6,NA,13,TGTGCCAGCAGCTTGGGGGGTCCTTCACCCCTCCACTTT,CASSLGGPSPLHF
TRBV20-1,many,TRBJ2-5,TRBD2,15,TGCAGTGCTAGAGATCGGCTAGCGGGGGTGGAGACCCAGTACTTC,CSARDRLAGVETQYF
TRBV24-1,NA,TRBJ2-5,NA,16,TGTGCCACCAGTGATTTGAGCCCAGGGGTACCGGGGACCCAGTACTTC,CATSDLSPGVPGTQYF
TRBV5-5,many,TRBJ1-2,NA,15,TGTGCCAGCAGCTTGGATTGGGGGAGAGACTATGGCTACACCTTC,CASSLDWGRDYGYTF
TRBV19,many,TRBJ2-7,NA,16,TGTGCCAGTAGTTTACTGGACGCCGGAGGCGCCTACGAGCAGTACTTC,CASSLLDAGGAYEQYF
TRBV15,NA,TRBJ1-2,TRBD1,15,TGTGCCACCAGCAGCTATCAGGGGGGGGTCCATGGCTACACCTTC,CATSSYQGGVHGYTF
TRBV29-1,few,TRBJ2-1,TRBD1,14,TGCAGCGTTGAAGGGACAGGACGATACAATGAGCAGTTCTTC,CSVEGTGRYNEQFF
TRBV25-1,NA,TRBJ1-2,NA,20,NA,CASSIYLCSVPTQGKGGYTF
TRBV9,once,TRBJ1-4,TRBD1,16,TGTGCCAGCAGCGATGACAGGGGGCGGTCTAATGAAAAACTGTTTTTT,CASSDDRGRSNEKLFF
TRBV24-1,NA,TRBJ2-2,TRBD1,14,TGTGCCACCAGTGATTTAGGGACAGGGGGGGAGCTGTTTTTT,CATSDLGTGGELFF
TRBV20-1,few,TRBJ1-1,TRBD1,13,TGCAGTGCTAGGAGGGACAGGGACACTGAAGCTTTCTTT,CSARRDRDTEAFF
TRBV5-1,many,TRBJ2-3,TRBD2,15,TGCGCCAGCAGCTTAGCGGGGGACCGCACAGATACGCAGTATTTT,CASSLAGDRTDTQYF
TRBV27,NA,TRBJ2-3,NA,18,TGTGCCAGCAGTTTATCGAATTTGGGTTTGAGTTACACAGATACGCAGTATTTT,CASSLSNLGLSYTDTQYF
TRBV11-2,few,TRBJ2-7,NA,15,TGTGCCAGCAGCACCCCCCGGGACCCTACCTACGAGCAGTACTTC,CASSTPRDPTYEQYF
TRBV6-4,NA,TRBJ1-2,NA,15,TGTGCCAGCAGTCACTCCCGAGGGGGAGACTATGGCTACACCTTC,CASSHSRGGDYGYTF
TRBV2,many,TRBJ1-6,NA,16,TGTGCCAGCAGTCAATCCCAGGGCACGGGCGGTTCACCCCTCCACTTT,CASSQSQGTGGSPLHF
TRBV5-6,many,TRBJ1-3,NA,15,TGTGCCAGCAGCTTCGCCGGGGCTGGGGGAAACACCATATATTTT,CASSFAGAGGNTIYF
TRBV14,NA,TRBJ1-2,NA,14,TGTGCCAGCAGCCAAGTGGGAGGCCGGACTGGAAACACCTTC,CASSQVGGRTGNTF
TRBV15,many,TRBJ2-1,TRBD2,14,TGTGCCACCAGGTTGACGGGAGGGGCGAATGAGCAGTTCTTC,CATRLTGGANEQFF
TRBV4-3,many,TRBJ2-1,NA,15,TGCGCCAGCAGCCAAGAGTACAGCTCCTACAATGAGCAGTTCTTC,CASSQEYSSYNEQFF
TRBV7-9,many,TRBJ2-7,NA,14,TGTGCCAGCAGCTTAGCTACGGGATCGTGGGAGCAGTACTTC,CASSLATGSWEQYF
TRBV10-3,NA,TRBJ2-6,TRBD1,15,TGTGCCACTGGACAGGGGGCCTCTGGGGCCAACGTCCTGACTTTC,CATGQGASGANVLTF
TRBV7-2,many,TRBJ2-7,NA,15,TGTGCCAGCAGCTTAGTCGGGATTTGGAGGAACGAGCAGTACTTC,CASSLVGIWRNEQYF
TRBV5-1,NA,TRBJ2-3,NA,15,TGCGCCAGCAGCCACGGTCCTTTCGGGGGCAATGAGCAGTATTTT,CASSHGPFGGNEQYF
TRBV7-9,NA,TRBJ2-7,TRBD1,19,TGTGCCAGCAGCCTATCCCCCGGGACAGGGGGCGCGAAGCCCTACGAGCAGTACTTC,CASSLSPGTGGAKPYEQYF
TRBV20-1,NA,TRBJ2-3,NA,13,TGCAGTGCTAGTGATCAGGGTAACAATGAGCAGTATTTT,CSASDQGNNEQYF